The 3 T cell receptor beta chains reported below all come from one sample, sequenced in a study of cytomegalovirus exposure and HLA in healthy donors. Use of 60 Vbeta and 13 Jbeta primers characterized the PCR. Sequencing used immunoSEQ multiplex PCR; TCRdb keeps in-frame clones, though not all of them. The sample comprises 150,000 to 200,000 clones, approximately 72% of which are singletons, and 2.5% rests with the top ten. Sequencing was performed on PBMCs. Receptor source: a human donor in good health.

This clone has just one count. V gene TRBV19 combines with J gene TRBJ2-1; 10 bases align to TRBD2. CDR1 and CDR2 from the germline V gene are LNHDA and SQIVND (reference sequence). This CDR3 is built from 14 residues. Germline trimming cut 4 bases from V and 4 bases from J; bases unmatched to any gene: 1. The CDR3, as DNA: TGTGCCAGTAGTAGTAGCGGGGGGTACAATGAGCAGTTCTTC. Protein product: CASSSSGGYNEQFF.

This chain uses TRBV25-1 with TRBJ1-2; no reliable D call. The CDR3 runs 13 residues. V lost 8 bases to trimming and J lost 0 bases, with 10 bases between them. Germline CDR1 reads MGHDK; CDR2 reads SYGVNS. The CDR3 coding sequence is TGTGCCAGCCAGGTAGCGTCTAACTATGGCTACACCTTC. It is translated as CASQVASNYGYTF.

In its sample, this clone was seen a few times. V usage is TRBV5-4 and J usage is TRBJ2-5; 7 bases are a match to TRBD2. The DNA end favors TRBJ2-7, so the J call may be wrong. The germline gives CDR1 SGHNT, CDR2 YYREEE (reference sequence). The CDR3 loop spans 15 amino acids. CDR3 DNA: TGTGCCAGCAGCGGGGGGGTTCACAGGAACTACGAGCAGTACTTC. It yields the protein CASSGGVHRNYEQYF.